The clone carrying this T cell receptor beta chain was counted at least ten times. This sample was taken from a study of identical twins. TCRdb analysed the 5' RACE reads with MiXCR anew, one entry per CDR3 protein. Among about 250,000 distinct CDR3 sequences listed, approximately 8.3% were seen once. This same sample was also taken into another study, of yellow fever vaccine responses in identical twins.

Sequenced input: CD8+ T cells sorted from blood. The TCR sequence derives from a woman between 18 and 29 years old in good health.

CDR3 residues: CASSQEYGDRAYEQYF. The CDR3 DNA follows: TGTGCCAGCAGCCAAGAATATGGGGACAGGGCTTACGAGCAGTACTTC. The V and J genes are TRBV4-2 and TRBJ2-7; 9 nucleotides agree with TRBD1. CDR3 length: 16 amino acids. In germline, CDR1 is LGHNA, CDR2 YNFKEQ. J was trimmed by 4 bases and V by 0 bases; bases with no gene match: 7.